The clone carrying this T cell receptor beta chain has only a few counts. Clones were sequenced by immunoSEQ multiplex PCR, and TCRdb holds only the in-frame ones, with some missing. The sample has about 70,000 clones; about 88% are singletons. The sample originates from a study of blood T cell repertoires in COVID-19. Study background: The samples span acute and convalescent COVID-19 from the United States, Italy and Spain. PBMCs, B-cell-depleted T cells, or T cells provided the cDNA or gDNA that made up the material.

Germline V gives CDR1 SQVTM, CDR2 ANQGSEA. The CDR3 covers 14 residues. The trim removed 6 bases at V and 4 bases at J, leaving 9 bases unmatched. The genes are TRBV29-1 and TRBJ1-1; 9 bases fit TRBD1. Material for sequencing was peripheral blood. This clonotype originated in a human donor in a cohort sampled during active COVID-19. The CDR3 DNA reads as TGCAGCGTATGGACAGGGGAAGGGGGCACTGAAGCTTTCTTT. Translation gives CSVWTGEGGTEAFF. The full variable domain, rest sourced from reference TRBV29-1 and TRBJ1-1, is SAVISQKPSRDICQRGTSLTIQCQVDSQVTMMFWYRQQPGQSLTLIATANQGSEATYESGFVIDKFPISRPNLTFSTLTVSNMSPEDSSIYLCSVWTGEGGTEAFFGQGTRLTVV.